The 2 T cell receptor beta chains presented below share a single source sample, sequenced in a study of blood T cells in healthy people across ages. Through a sample-barcoded 5' primer and a J-beta primer mix, a second PCR was run for roughly 6 to 12 cycles. TCRdb itself ran the 5' RACE reads through MiXCR, one entry per CDR3 protein. The sample has roughly 500,000 distinct CDR3 sequences, about 25% seen once. Sequenced sample: blood. The receptor source for this set is a woman aged 70 to 79 in good health.

This clonotype was found a few times. The chain recombines TRBV7-9 with TRBJ2-1, with D perhaps TRBD1 (5 bases). Germline lookup yields CDR1 SEHNR and CDR2 FQNEAQ (reference sequence). V gave up 3 bases and J gave up 7 bases, with 13 bases separating them. CDR3 length: 14 amino acids. CDR3 nucleotides: TGTGCCAGCAGCTTGGTGTCAGGGATTAATGAGCAGTTCTTC. The encoded protein is CASSLVSGINEQFF.

The chain carries TRBV3-1 and TRBJ2-5; possible D gene TRBD1, 5 bases. Trimming removed 1 base at V and 5 bases at J, with 17 bases between. There are 16 residues in the CDR3. CDR1 is LGHDT, CDR2 YNNKEL, per germline (reference sequence). The CDR3 region has the DNA TGTGCCAGCAGCCAAGTAGGGGATTCCTCTGGGGAGACCCAGTACTTC. This codes for CASSQVGDSSGETQYF.